The 24 T cell receptor beta chains below come from one sample, sequenced in a study of blood T cell repertoires in COVID-19. Libraries were prepared by immunoSEQ multiplex PCR; TCRdb keeps only in-frame clonotypes and omits some of them. The data show 260,000 or so clones, 88% seen once. The sequenced sample consisted of peripheral blood. These TCRs come from a human donor in a cohort sampled during active COVID-19.

This clone was seen many times. V and J are TRBV6-6 and TRBJ2-1; TRBD1 aligns across 7 bases. V was pared by 6 bases and J by 8 bases, with 7 bases of the junction left unmatched. This CDR3 is 13 amino acids long. Germline V gene data show CDR1 as MNHNY and CDR2 as SVGAGI (reference sequence). The DNA of the CDR3 is TGTGCCAGCAGCGAAAACAGGGGCGATGAGCAGTTCTTC. Protein product: CASSENRGDEQFF.

This rearrangement joins TRBV5-4 to TRBJ2-5, with 8 bases aligning to TRBD2. V lost 7 bases and J lost 3; bases outside the gene matches: 5. The CDR3 has 13 residues. Germline-derived CDR1 and CDR2 are SGHNT and YYREEE (reference sequence). CDR3 loop: CASRGGIEETQYF. The CDR3 nucleotides read TGTGCCAGCCGGGGGGGGATCGAAGAGACCCAGTACTTC.

The rearrangement links TRBV4-1 to TRBJ1-1; D is possibly TRBD1 (6 bases). V lost 4 bases, J lost 4 bases, and 19 bases lay in between. Germline CDR1 and CDR2: MGHRA and YSYEKL. The CDR3 is made up of 16 amino acids. The CDR3 DNA reads as TGCGCCAGCAGCCCTGGCAGGGGAAATCTTCGCACTGAAGCTTTCTTT. Translation: CASSPGRGNLRTEAFF.

J is TRBJ2-7 and V is TRBV7-9; perhaps TRBD2 as D (6 bases). The germline V gene encodes CDR1 SEHNR and CDR2 FQNEAQ (reference sequence). V dropped 1 base and J dropped 1 base, with 14 bases sitting between them. The CDR3 runs 16 residues. This chain's CDR3 is CASSLGRWRESYEQYF. CDR3 coding DNA: TGTGCCAGCAGCTTAGGGCGGTGGAGGGAATCCTACGAGCAGTACTTC.

This clone was observed once. V gene TRBV9 combines with J gene TRBJ1-2; D is undetermined. The CDR3 contains 14 residues. From germline, CDR1 is SGDLS and CDR2 YYNGEE. V was pared by 0 bases and J by 5 bases, with 11 bases between. CDR3 region: CASSVAWTGYGYTF. The CDR3 bases are TGTGCCAGCAGCGTAGCTTGGACGGGGTATGGCTACACCTTC.

The rearrangement joins TRBV7-9 to TRBJ2-7; a weak D match, TRBD2 (5 bases). The CDR3 spans 17 residues. CDR1 is SEHNR and CDR2 is FQNEAQ in the germline V gene (reference sequence). Trimming left V 0 bases short and J 0 bases short, with 15 bases between. CDR3 protein: CASSLAQIEGSSYEQYF. CDR3 coding DNA: TGTGCCAGCAGCTTAGCGCAAATTGAGGGTAGCTCCTACGAGCAGTACTTC.

The gene calls are TRBV7-2 and TRBJ1-5; no clear D. The CDR3 contains 14 residues. V lost 1 base and J 6 bases, leaving 10 bases between the germline ends. Looked up from germline, CDR1 is SGHTA and CDR2 is FQGNSA. The CDR3 loop is CASSLDTGGQPQHF. CDR3 nucleotide sequence: TGTGCCAGCAGCTTAGATACGGGAGGTCAGCCCCAGCATTTT.

Turning to this clone: The same CDR3 also results from other DNA sequences found in this sample. V is TRBV9 and J is TRBJ1-1, with D uncertain. Trimming stripped 0 bases from V and 1 base from J, with 7 bases between. The germline CDR1 and CDR2 sequences are SGDLS and YYNGEE. The CDR3 is 14 amino acids. The CDR3, as DNA: TGTGCCAGCAGCGTAGTGCCCGGGAACACTGAAGCTTTCTTT. Amino acids: CASSVVPGNTEAFF.

The chain is built from TRBV28 and TRBJ1-5, with 8 bases that match TRBD1. V shed 3 bases, J shed 6 bases, and the junction held 7 bases outside the gene matches. This CDR3 spans 15 amino acids. The germline gives CDR1 MDHEN, CDR2 SYDVKM. CDR3 protein: CASSLVQGASQPQHF. Here the CDR3 DNA reads TGTGCCAGCAGTTTGGTCCAGGGGGCATCTCAGCCCCAGCATTTT.

This sequence joins TRBV28 and TRBJ2-4; 10 bases are shared with TRBD1. This CDR3 spans 16 amino acids. After removal of 4 bases from V and 1 base from J, the junction contained 4 bases not matched to a gene. Germline V gene data show CDR1 as MDHEN and CDR2 as SYDVKM. The CDR3 region has the DNA TGTGCCAGCAGTTCGCCGGGACAGGGGGCCAAAAACATTCAGTACTTC. It specifies CASSSPGQGAKNIQYF.

This clone was observed a single time. The chain employs TRBV7-2 and TRBJ2-7, with 7 bases aligning to TRBD2. The germline CDR1 and CDR2 sequences are SGHTA and FQGNSA. The V gene end was trimmed by 3 bases and the J gene end by 5 bases; junction bases not matched to a gene: 13. The CDR3 runs 16 residues. CDR3: CASSFYQVIAGDEQYF. For the CDR3, the DNA is TGTGCCAGCAGCTTTTATCAAGTTATTGCGGGAGACGAGCAGTACTTC.

This chain uses TRBV7-9 with TRBJ2-3; unclear D gene. In germline, CDR1 is SEHNR, CDR2 FQNEAQ (reference sequence). The V end was cut by 5 bases, the J end by 3 bases, with 15 bases between. The CDR3 is 15 residues long. This CDR3 is CASSELYPGTDTQYF. CDR3 sequence (DNA): TGTGCCAGCAGCGAACTCTACCCCGGGACAGATACGCAGTATTTT.

This chain connects TRBV19 to TRBJ1-1, with D possibly being TRBD1 (5 bases). The length of the CDR3 is 15 residues. The germline V gene has CDR1 LNHDA and CDR2 SQIVND (reference sequence). Trimming took 3 bases from V and 0 from J, leaving 11 bases between them. For the CDR3, the DNA is TGTGCCAGTAGTATTGAATCCAGGGTGAACACTGAAGCTTTCTTT. Its protein is CASSIESRVNTEAFF.

CDR3 sequence (DNA): TGTGCCAGCAGCCAGGGGACAGGGGGCCTGAGCAATCAGCCCCAGCATTTT. Residues: CASSQGTGGLSNQPQHF. The chain employs TRBV4-2 and TRBJ1-5; 12 nucleotides match TRBD1. Trimming took 3 bases from V and 1 from J; bases not matched to a gene: 4. CDR3 length: 17 amino acids. Germline CDR1 and CDR2: LGHNA and YNFKEQ.

V gene TRBV6-2 or TRBV6-3 combines with J gene TRBJ1-1; D uncertain. Germline-derived CDR1 and CDR2 are MNHEY and SVGEGT. V shed 0 bases and J shed 2 bases, with 13 bases lying between them. The CDR3 is made up of 16 amino acids. The CDR3 bases are TGTGCCAGCAGTTACTCCTATCCACCTATTAACACTGAAGCTTTCTTT. Translating gives CASSYSYPPINTEAFF.

V is TRBV6-1 and J is TRBJ1-4; D uncertain. V was trimmed by 4 bases and J by 3 bases, leaving 21 bases between them. The germline gives CDR1 MNHNS, CDR2 SASEGT. The CDR3 covers 18 residues. DNA for the CDR3: TGTGCCAGCAGTGTTGAAGGCTATACCGCCGCGGCTAATGAAAAACTGTTTTTT. As protein: CASSVEGYTAAANEKLFF.

This chain uses TRBV3-1 (or the pseudogene TRBV3-2) with TRBJ2-3; TRBD2 agrees at 16 bases. The CDR3 is made up of 18 amino acids. V lost 0 bases to trimming and J lost 7 bases; unmatched junction nucleotides: 7. Germline lookup yields CDR1 LGHDT and CDR2 YNNKEL (reference sequence). The CDR3 DNA reads TGTGCCAGCAGCCAAGAGGGAGGGACTAGCGGGAGGGCCAATACGCAGTATTTT. Encoded protein: CASSQEGGTSGRANTQYF.

This chain uses TRBV19 with TRBJ1-4, with D possibly TRBD1 on 6 matching bases. Trimming removed 8 bases at V and 5 bases at J, with 15 bases between. The length of the CDR3 is 14 residues. Looked up from germline, CDR1 is LNHDA and CDR2 is SQIVND (reference sequence). CDR3 residues: CASGGGQPNEKLFF. The CDR3 DNA reads TGTGCCAGTGGGGGCGGACAGCCGAATGAAAAACTGTTTTTT. The whole variable domain, filled in from reference TRBV19 and TRBJ1-4, reads DGGITQSPKYLFRKEGQNVTLSCEQNLNHDAMYWYRQDPGQGLRLIYYSQIVNDFQKGDIAEGYSVSREKKESFPLTVTSAQKNPTAFYLCASGGGQPNEKLFFGSGTQLSVL.

The chain carries TRBV19 and TRBJ2-7; D uncertain. The V end lost 5 bases, the J end lost 0 bases, and 14 bases lay between the germline ends. CDR1 LNHDA and CDR2 SQIVND come from the germline V gene (reference sequence). This CDR3 region has 15 residues. The CDR3 here is CASSETLTSSYEQYF. For the CDR3, the DNA is TGTGCCAGTAGTGAGACATTGACGAGCTCCTACGAGCAGTACTTC.

The chain combines TRBV4-3 with TRBJ2-5; 13 bases are a match to TRBD2. With 0 bases clipped from V and 4 bases from J, the junction kept 5 bases outside the gene matches. CDR3 length: 17 residues. CDR1 and CDR2 from the germline V gene are LGHNA and YSLEER. The DNA of the CDR3 is TGCGCCAGCAGCCAAGAACTAGCGGGGGGGAGGCGAGAGACCCAGTACTTC. Its protein is CASSQELAGGRRETQYF.

This chain links TRBV6-9 with TRBJ1-5; the match to TRBD1 covers 11 bases. Germline CDR1 is MNHGY and CDR2 is SVAAGI. V shed 0 bases, J shed 0 bases, and the junction held 10 bases outside the gene matches. This CDR3 is built from 20 residues. The CDR3 protein is CASSYSRWDRGDPSNQPQHF. The CDR3, as DNA: TGTGCCAGCAGTTATTCGAGGTGGGACAGGGGGGATCCTAGCAATCAGCCCCAGCATTTT.

The gene calls are TRBV29-1 and TRBJ2-1, with 7 bases that match TRBD1. From germline, CDR1 is SQVTM and CDR2 ANQGSEA. With 6 bases clipped from V and 7 bases from J, the junction kept 6 bases outside the gene matches. This CDR3 is 12 amino acids long. The CDR3 coding sequence is TGCAGCGTCTTACAGGGGTGGAATGAGCAGTTCTTC. This encodes CSVLQGWNEQFF.

The gene calls are TRBV28 and TRBJ1-5; D not resolved. V was clipped by 4 bases and J by 5 bases, with 21 bases between them. Germline CDR1 MDHEN, CDR2 SYDVKM. This CDR3 comprises 17 residues. In DNA form, the CDR3 reads TGTGCCAGCAGTTCCCGTGGTCGGGGAAGAGAGGATCAGCCCCAGCATTTT. Protein product: CASSSRGRGREDQPQHF.

This clone is a singleton in its sample. The J gene is TRBJ2-1, the V gene TRBV27; the D gene is possibly TRBD2 (6 bases). The CDR3 is made up of 15 amino acids. Trimming removed 2 bases at V and 0 bases at J, with 8 bases between. Germline V gene sequence: CDR1 MNHEY, CDR2 SMNVEV (reference sequence). CDR3 DNA: TGTGCCAGCAGTTTAGGGGACTTCTCCTACAATGAGCAGTTCTTC. It specifies CASSLGDFSYNEQFF.